Presented here are 10 T cell receptor beta chains from one specimen sequenced in a study of T cells in Graves' hyperthyroidism and ophthalmopathy. What was amplified from RNA transcripts were TCR beta CDR3 regions. HTBI primers were employed in a first-round RT-PCR of the TCR CDR3. TCRdb passed the multiplex PCR reads through MiXCR, listing each CDR3 protein once. The sample consists of about 840,000 distinct CDR3 sequences, approximately 40% of them appearing once. The sample taken for sequencing was blood. These TCRs come from a man younger than 30 with Graves' hyperthyroidism.

This clonotype was seen ten or more times. J is TRBJ2-7 and V is TRBV29-1; D is possibly TRBD1 (5 bases). CDR1 is SQVTM and CDR2 is ANQGSEA in the germline V gene. The CDR3 sequence is 12 residues long. Deletions cut 4 bases from V and 6 bases from J, with 13 bases between. CDR3 in amino acids: CSVASGQSEQYF. CDR3 bases: TGCAGCGTTGCGTCAGGGCAGTCCGAGCAGTACTTC.

This clonotype was observed at least ten times. The rearrangement joins TRBV19 to TRBJ1-5; D remains ambiguous. This CDR3 has 13 amino acids. Per the germline V gene, CDR1 is LNHDA and CDR2 is SQIVND (reference sequence). V lost 6 bases, J lost 1 base, and 7 bases lay in between. The CDR3 is CASSSGSNQPQHF. DNA of the CDR3: TGTGCCAGTAGCAGCGGGAGCAATCAGCCCCAGCATTTT.

As regards this clonotype: Germline is not matched at one junction end, which may reflect a read error. This chain connects TRBV20-1 to TRBJ2-7; a weak D match, TRBD2 (5 bases). This CDR3 region has 13 residues. In germline, CDR1 is DFQATT, CDR2 SNEGSKA (reference sequence). The DNA for the CDR3 is TGCAGTGCTGAGGGCGACGGATCCTACGAGCTGTACTTC. Protein: CSAEGDGSYELYF.

This clonotype occurred many times. The rearrangement joins TRBV24-1 to TRBJ2-6, with D maybe TRBD2 (5 bases). The CDR3 sequence is 15 residues long. Germline CDR1 and CDR2: KGHDR and SFDVKD. The ends were cut back, 5 bases at V and 0 bases at J, with 7 bases in the middle. The CDR3 nucleotides read TGTGCCACCAGTGCGGGATACTCTGGGGCCAACGTCCTGACTTTC. Translated: CATSAGYSGANVLTF.

This clonotype showed up just a few times. This chain joins TRBV2 and TRBJ2-7, with 7 bases lining up with TRBD2. Germline values: CDR1 SNHLY, CDR2 FYNNEI. The V and J ends lost 0 bases and 6 bases, in that order; junction bases with no gene match: 8. The CDR3 totals 15 residues. The CDR3 protein is CASSEARGRGAEQYF. The CDR3 DNA sequence: TGTGCCAGCAGTGAAGCGCGCGGGAGAGGTGCCGAGCAGTACTTC.

As to this clonotype: It is likely a read error, because the conserved phenylalanine at the end of the CDR3 is missing. V usage is TRBV7-6 and J usage is TRBJ2-6; D unresolved. Germline CDR1 SGHVS, CDR2 FNYEAQ. CDR3 size: 14 residues. The V gene lost 6 bases and the J gene lost 1 base, with 7 bases spanning the gap. The CDR3 is CASRTESGANVLTP. DNA of the CDR3: TGTGCCAGCAGAACAGAGTCTGGGGCCAACGTCCTGACTCCA.

This clonotype occurred a few times. V and J are TRBV28 and TRBJ1-3; D gene ambiguous. This CDR3 is 16 amino acids long. Germline V lookup: CDR1 MDHEN, CDR2 SYDVKM. The germline V and J ends were trimmed by 1 base and 0 bases, with 10 bases remaining between them. CDR3 sequence reads: CASSLYRGSSGNTIYF. In DNA form, the CDR3 reads TGTGCCAGCAGTTTATATCGGGGAAGCTCTGGAAACACCATATATTTT. Supplemented by reference TRBV28 and TRBJ1-3, the full variable domain reads DVKVTQSSRYLVKRTGEKVFLECVQDMDHENMFWYRQDPGLGLRLIYFSYDVKMKEKGDIPEGYSVSREKKERFSLILESASTNQTSMYLCASSLYRGSSGNTIYFGEGSWLTVV.

This rearrangement joins TRBV20-1 to TRBJ2-7, with 8 bases fitting TRBD1. Per germline, CDR1 DFQATT and CDR2 SNEGSKA (reference sequence). V trimming: 3 bases; J trimming: 6 bases; junction bases outside the gene matches: 1. The CDR3 is 11 residues long. Here the CDR3 DNA reads TGCAGTGCTAGTGGACAGGGCGAGCAGTACTTC. This encodes CSASGQGEQYF.

This clonotype was found a few times. The CDR3 region has the DNA TGTGCCAGCAGCTTCCGGGACAGAAATCAGCCCCAGCATTTT. It encodes CASSFRDRNQPQHF. The chain uses TRBV5-6 and TRBJ1-5; 7 bases agree with TRBD1. V dropped 2 bases and J dropped 4; count of bases not matched to a gene: 3. CDR1 is SGHDT and CDR2 is YYEEEE in the germline V gene. The length of the CDR3 is 14 residues.

This clonotype was counted at least ten times. The rearrangement uses TRBV2 and TRBJ2-2; D remains unclear. Germline CDR1 is SNHLY and CDR2 is FYNNEI. V was pared by 5 bases and J by 1 base, with 5 bases between. CDR3 length: 13 residues. The CDR3 reads CASSSWNTGELFF. CDR3 nucleotide sequence: TGTGCCAGCAGTTCTTGGAACACCGGGGAGCTGTTTTTT. Full variable domain (missing parts from reference TRBV2 and TRBJ2-2): EPEVTQTPSHQVTQMGQEVILRCVPISNHLYFYWYRQILGQKVEFLVSFYNNEISEKSEIFDDQFSVERPDGSNFTLKIRSTKLEDSAMYFCASSSWNTGELFFGEGSRLTVL.